These 17 T cell receptor beta chains share one sample of origin, sequenced in a study of cytomegalovirus exposure and HLA in healthy donors. Amplification used 60 Vbeta primers and 13 Jbeta primers. TCRdb keeps only in-frame clones here, not all; method: immunoSEQ multiplex PCR. The repertoire consists of 90,000 to 140,000 clones, with 76% occurring once and the leading ten covering around 8.5%. The sample taken for sequencing was PBMCs. Receptors originate from a man in his forties in good health and CMV-seropositive.

V and J are TRBV29-1 and TRBJ2-3; TRBD1 matches 8 bases. Germline CDR1 and CDR2: SQVTM and ANQGSEA. The CDR3 extends over 14 amino acids. Trimming at V came to 2 bases and at J to 3 bases, leaving 4 bases not matched to a gene. The CDR3 DNA reads as TGCAGCGTTGAAAAACAGGGGGGTACAGATACGCAGTATTTT. Protein: CSVEKQGGTDTQYF.

V usage is TRBV5-4 and J usage is TRBJ2-7, with 10 bases matching TRBD2. Germline values: CDR1 SGHNT, CDR2 YYREEE (reference sequence). The CDR3 length is 16 residues. The trim removed 5 bases at V and 5 bases at J, leaving 13 bases unmatched. CDR3 region: CASRRSPGLATHEQYF. The CDR3 bases are TGTGCCAGCAGACGTTCACCGGGACTAGCGACCCACGAGCAGTACTTC.

The rearrangement links TRBV18 to TRBJ2-1, with a tentative D call TRBD2 (6 bases). Germline V gene sequence: CDR1 KGHSH, CDR2 LQKENI. CDR3 length: 17 amino acids. Trimming took 2 bases from V and 4 from J, leaving 18 bases between them. The CDR3 DNA is TGTGCCAGCTCACCATCTCGCGGGATAGGAGTTTACAATGAGCAGTTCTTC. Residues: CASSPSRGIGVYNEQFF.

This sequence joins TRBV9 and TRBJ2-3, with 9 bases that match TRBD2. This CDR3 spans 18 amino acids. The germline CDR1 and CDR2 sequences are SGDLS and YYNGEE. V shed 3 bases, J shed 4 bases, and the junction held 15 bases outside the gene matches. CDR3 loop: CASSETGLAGGQADTQYF. In DNA form, the CDR3 reads TGTGCCAGCAGCGAAACGGGACTAGCAGGTGGTCAGGCAGATACGCAGTATTTT.

In the case of this clone: The junction and the germline gene differ at one end; a read error may be behind it. This rearrangement joins TRBV7-2 to TRBJ2-5; D call uncertain. Per germline, CDR1 SGHTA and CDR2 FQGNSA. The CDR3 extends over 14 amino acids. The CDR3 sequence is CAGSLSRSRETQYF. CDR3 DNA sequence: TGTGCCGGCAGCTTGTCCAGGTCACGGGAGACCCAGTACTTC.

Note on this clone: An end of the junction differs from the germline gene, which may be a read error. The chain couples TRBV19 to TRBJ2-6; D might be TRBD1 (5 bases). The CDR3 has 14 amino acids. Germline CDR1 and CDR2: LNHDA and SQIVND (reference sequence). This CDR3 is CASSFSSGANGLTF. CDR3 nucleotides: TGTGCCAGTAGTTTTTCCTCTGGGGCCAACGGCCTGACTTTC.

This clone was seen a handful of times. The chain couples TRBV6-1 to TRBJ2-7; the match to TRBD1 covers 8 bases. V lost 4 bases to trimming and J lost 4 bases; unmatched junction nucleotides: 6. The length of the CDR3 is 14 residues. Germline CDR1 is MNHNS and CDR2 is SASEGT. In DNA form, the CDR3 reads TGTGCCAGCAGTGGACAGGGGCCCAGATACGAGCAGTACTTC. It codes for CASSGQGPRYEQYF.

This clone showed up just a few times. The CDR3 reads CASSPGQGIHEQYF. The CDR3 bases are TGTGCCAGCAGTCCGGGACAGGGGATACACGAGCAGTACTTC. This chain uses TRBV28 with TRBJ2-7; 10 nucleotides agree with TRBD1. Germline trimming cut 5 bases from V and 5 bases from J; bases unmatched to any gene: 6. CDR1 is MDHEN and CDR2 is SYDVKM in the germline V gene. This CDR3 region has 14 residues.

The CDR3: CASSRAGTADGYTF. CDR3 DNA: TGCGCCAGCAGCAGGGCCGGGACAGCCGACGGCTACACCTTC. V is TRBV5-1 and J is TRBJ1-2; 7 positions agree with TRBD1. Germline assignment: CDR1 SGHRS and CDR2 YFSETQ. CDR3 length: 14 residues. With V trimmed by 4 bases and J by 8 bases, 11 bases remained unmatched.

This clone was seen only a few times. The chain couples TRBV6-6 to TRBJ1-1; D gene ambiguous. V was trimmed by 5 bases and J by 4 bases, leaving 14 bases between them. Germline V gene lookup returns CDR1 MNHNY and CDR2 SVGAGI (reference sequence). The CDR3 sequence is 14 residues long. CDR3 coding DNA: TGTGCCAGCAGTCAGCGGCTATTTGGCACTGAAGCTTTCTTT. This gives the protein CASSQRLFGTEAFF.

The gene calls are TRBV18 and TRBJ2-7, with 7 nucleotides matching TRBD1. The CDR3 covers 13 residues. Per the germline V gene, CDR1 is KGHSH and CDR2 is LQKENI. Unmatched junction bases numbered 2, after V lost 5 bases and J lost 1 base. The CDR3 reads CASSEQGSYEQYF. The CDR3 bases are TGTGCCAGCTCAGAACAGGGGTCCTACGAGCAGTACTTC.

The chain has TRBV5-6 and TRBJ2-5; TRBD1 aligns across 9 bases. This CDR3 is 15 amino acids long. Germline lookup yields CDR1 SGHDT and CDR2 YYEEEE. With V trimmed by 4 bases and J by 4 bases, 8 bases remained unmatched. The DNA of the CDR3 is TGTGCCAGCAGCAATGAGGGACAGGGTGGAGAGACCCAGTACTTC. Translated: CASSNEGQGGETQYF.

This clone was seen a single time. J is TRBJ1-1 and V is TRBV6-5; D is ambiguous. The CDR3 runs 12 residues. Germline V gene data show CDR1 as MNHEY and CDR2 as SVGAGI. V was pared by 8 bases and J by 0 bases, with 7 bases between. CDR3 sequence (DNA): TGTGCCAGCGTAAGCATGAACACTGAAGCTTTCTTT. As protein: CASVSMNTEAFF.

This chain joins TRBV7-9 and TRBJ1-2; D is ambiguous. Trimming left V 3 bases short and J 6 bases short, with 11 bases between. Looked up from germline, CDR1 is SEHNR and CDR2 is FQNEAQ (reference sequence). This CDR3 is built from 13 residues. The CDR3 protein is CASSFGESHGYTF. CDR3 in DNA: TGTGCCAGCAGCTTCGGGGAGAGTCATGGCTACACCTTC.

This clone was detected only a few times. The genes are TRBV19 and TRBJ1-5, with TRBD1 identical over 9 bases. CDR1 LNHDA and CDR2 SQIVND come from the germline V gene (reference sequence). The CDR3 totals 15 residues. V lost 7 bases and J lost 5; bases outside the gene matches: 9. CDR3 region: CASMPIDRGDQPQHF. DNA for the CDR3: TGTGCCAGTATGCCGATCGACAGGGGGGATCAGCCCCAGCATTTT.

This chain uses TRBV28 with TRBJ1-2; the D gene is possibly TRBD1 (6 bases). Trimming stripped 2 bases from V and 4 bases from J, with 23 bases between. Germline-derived CDR1 and CDR2 are MDHEN and SYDVKM. The CDR3 length is 18 residues. CDR3 residues: CASSLAPGQRNEFYGYTF. The DNA for the CDR3 is TGTGCCAGCAGTTTAGCGCCCGGACAGCGTAACGAATTCTATGGCTACACCTTC.

This chain joins TRBV28 and TRBJ2-7, with TRBD1 matching over 7 bases. The V gene's germline CDR1 is MDHEN and CDR2 SYDVKM. The V and J ends lost 5 bases and 1 base, in that order; junction bases with no gene match: 11. The CDR3 extends over 16 amino acids. This CDR3 reads CASSLSTGVVSYEQYF. The DNA of the CDR3 is TGTGCCAGCAGTCTATCCACAGGGGTCGTTTCCTACGAGCAGTACTTC.